This T cell receptor beta chain appears in the sequencing data of a study of control samples from healthy donors and cancer patients. Profiled with immunoSEQ multiplex PCR; TCRdb holds only in-frame clones, not every one. The sample lists 130,000 or so clones, more than 75% occurring once. The sample holds a few counts of this clone. V dropped 3 bases and J dropped 1 base, with 3 bases sitting between them. Germline-derived CDR1 and CDR2 are LNHNV and YYDKDF (reference sequence). This CDR3 has 12 amino acids. Sequencing was performed on blood. The source is a man between 35 and 55 years old in good health. The chain combines TRBV15 with TRBJ1-1; D is unresolved. Here the CDR3 DNA reads TGTGCCACCAGCAGTCAGAACACTGAAGCTTTCTTT. Amino acids: CATSSQNTEAFF.